Given below is one TCR beta chain in context. The data were obtained in a study of blood T cell repertoires in COVID-19. Residents of under 25 US areas, aged about 18 to 95 years, made up the participants. The data were produced by immunoSEQ multiplex PCR, yet TCRdb's version contains in-frame clones alone and is incomplete. This sample has about 480,000 clones; 70% to 90% occur once, and the top ten carry roughly 1.9%. Specimen: PBMCs or T cells enriched from blood (not recorded which). This TCR was sampled from a woman aged 40 to 49 who had recovered from COVID-19.

The CDR3 spells CASSLGGTSGSLGQYF. In DNA, the CDR3 is TGTGCCAGCAGCTTAGGCGGGACTAGCGGGAGTCTAGGGCAGTACTTC. The chain links TRBV11-2 to TRBJ2-7; 14 bases align to TRBD2. The CDR3 has 16 amino acids. CDR1 is SGHAT, CDR2 FQNNGV, per germline. Trimming at V came to 1 base and at J to 9 bases, leaving 8 bases not matched to a gene.